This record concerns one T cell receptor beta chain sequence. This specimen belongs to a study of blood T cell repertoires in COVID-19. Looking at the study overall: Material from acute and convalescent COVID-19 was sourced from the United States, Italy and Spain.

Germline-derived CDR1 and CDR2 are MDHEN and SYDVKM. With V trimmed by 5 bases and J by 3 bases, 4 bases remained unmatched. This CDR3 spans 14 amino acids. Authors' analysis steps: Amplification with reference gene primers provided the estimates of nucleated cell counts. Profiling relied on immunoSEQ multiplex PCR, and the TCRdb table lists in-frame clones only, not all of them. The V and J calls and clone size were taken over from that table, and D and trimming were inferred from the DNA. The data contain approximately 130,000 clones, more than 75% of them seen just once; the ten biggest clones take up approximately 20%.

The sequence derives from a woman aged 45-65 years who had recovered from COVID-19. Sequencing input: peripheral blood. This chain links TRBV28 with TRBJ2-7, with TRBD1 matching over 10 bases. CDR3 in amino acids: CASSLGDRGYEQYF. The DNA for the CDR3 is TGTGCCAGCAGTCTGGGGGACAGGGGCTACGAGCAGTACTTC.